This passage covers 20 T cell receptor beta chains from one sample sequenced in a study of blood T cell repertoires in COVID-19. Repertoires were generated with immunoSEQ multiplex PCR, while TCRdb's copy carries only in-frame clones and drops some. The profile shows 240,000 or so clones, around 83% of them singletons. Sample: peripheral blood. Receptors originate from a woman older than 75 with acute or convalescent COVID-19.

In this sample, this clone turned up once. This chain uses TRBV10-3 with TRBJ2-2; 15 nucleotides line up with TRBD2. This CDR3 has 19 amino acids. Germline V gene lookup returns CDR1 ENHRY and CDR2 SYGVKD. V was clipped by 1 base and J by 1 base; unmatched bases: 4. CDR3 nucleotide sequence: TGTGCCATCAGTGAGTGGACTAGCGGGGGGGCCCGGAACACCGGGGAGCTGTTTTTT. Encoded protein: CAISEWTSGGARNTGELFF.

This chain joins TRBV28 and TRBJ2-1, with 8 bases matching TRBD1. The V gene end was trimmed by 1 base and the J gene end by 5 bases; junction bases not matched to a gene: 10. Per the germline V gene, CDR1 is MDHEN and CDR2 is SYDVKM. The CDR3 sequence is 17 residues long. CDR3 amino acids: CASSLLAGGTGHNEQFF. The CDR3 DNA follows: TGTGCCAGCAGTTTATTAGCCGGCGGGACAGGCCACAATGAGCAGTTCTTC.

J is TRBJ1-5 and V is TRBV2; a weak D match, TRBD1 (5 bases). CDR1 is SNHLY, CDR2 FYNNEI, per germline. V was trimmed by 5 bases and J by 1 base, leaving 9 bases between them. The CDR3 runs 14 residues. CDR3 DNA sequence: TGTGCCAGCAGTAGGGAGGGGAGCAATCAGCCCCAGCATTTT. Its protein is CASSREGSNQPQHF. The entire variable domain, with the rest obtained from reference TRBV2 and TRBJ1-5, is as follows: EPEVTQTPSHQVTQMGQEVILRCVPISNHLYFYWYRQILGQKVEFLVSFYNNEISEKSEIFDDQFSVERPDGSNFTLKIRSTKLEDSAMYFCASSREGSNQPQHFGDGTRLSIL.

This sequence joins TRBV7-6 and TRBJ2-3; tentatively, D is TRBD2 (5 bases). The germline V and J ends were trimmed by 2 bases and 1 base, with 13 bases remaining between them. The CDR3 consists of 16 residues. CDR1 and CDR2 (germline): SGHVS, FNYEAQ. In DNA, the CDR3 is TGTGCCAGCAGCTTATCGGTAGGGAGTGGCACAGATACGCAGTATTTT. It encodes CASSLSVGSGTDTQYF.

The rearrangement uses TRBV5-6 and TRBJ2-7, with 7 bases identical to TRBD1. The V and J ends lost 4 bases and 2 bases, in that order; junction bases with no gene match: 9. The germline V gene has CDR1 SGHDT and CDR2 YYEEEE. The CDR3 runs to 15 residues. In nucleotides, the CDR3 is TGTGCCAGCAGCCCCCGGACAGGTGATCCCTACGAGCAGTACTTC. Protein sequence: CASSPRTGDPYEQYF. Using reference TRBV5-6 and TRBJ2-7 for the parts outside the CDR3, the full variable domain is DAGVTQSPTHLIKTRGQQVTLRCSPKSGHDTVSWYQQALGQGPQFIFQYYEEEERQRGNFPDRFSGHQFPNYSSELNVNALLLGDSALYLCASSPRTGDPYEQYFGPGTRLTVT.

This sequence joins TRBV6-6 and TRBJ2-5; D unresolved. The CDR3 has 15 residues. Trimming cost V 2 bases and J 3 bases, with 13 bases left between them. Germline-derived CDR1 and CDR2 are MNHNY and SVGAGI (reference sequence). CDR3 DNA sequence: TGTGCCAGCAGTTACAGGAGAACTAATGAAGAGACCCAGTACTTC. This encodes CASSYRRTNEETQYF.

The chain carries TRBV10-3 and TRBJ2-2; TRBD1 matches 8 bases. J lost 4 bases, V lost 5 bases, and 3 bases had no gene match. The CDR3 sequence is 14 residues long. Germline V gene lookup returns CDR1 ENHRY and CDR2 SYGVKD. CDR3 DNA: TGTGCCATCAGTAGAGGGACAGGCACCGGGGAGCTGTTTTTT. This encodes CAISRGTGTGELFF.

The chain joins TRBV20-1 to TRBJ1-1; D not certain. Germline V gene lookup returns CDR1 DFQATT and CDR2 SNEGSKA (reference sequence). Trimming removed 2 bases at V and 8 bases at J, with 9 bases between. The CDR3 consists of 11 residues. The CDR3 sequence is CSARTRHEAFF. The DNA of the CDR3 is TGCAGTGCTAGAACCAGGCACGAAGCTTTCTTT.

The rearrangement links TRBV5-1 to TRBJ2-2, with a weak D call TRBD2 (6 bases). V lost 4 bases and J 2 bases, leaving 18 bases between the germline ends. This CDR3 is built from 17 residues. Germline assignment: CDR1 SGHRS and CDR2 YFSETQ. The CDR3 DNA follows: TGCGCCAGCAGCAACCAGCCGACCGGGACTAACACCGGGGAGCTGTTTTTT. This codes for CASSNQPTGTNTGELFF.

V usage is TRBV28 and J usage is TRBJ1-1; 8 positions agree with TRBD1. This CDR3 region has 15 residues. The germline V gene has CDR1 MDHEN and CDR2 SYDVKM. Trimming at V came to 6 bases and at J to 2 bases, leaving 8 bases not matched to a gene. The CDR3 DNA follows: TGTGCCAGCAGCGCCCCGGGACAGGTTAACACTGAAGCTTTCTTT. It encodes CASSAPGQVNTEAFF.

This clone was observed a handful of times. The chain is built from TRBV6-4 and TRBJ1-2; 9 nucleotides line up with TRBD1. Trimming removed 6 bases from V and 8 bases from J; junction bases left unmatched: 13. The CDR3 consists of 15 residues. In germline, CDR1 is MRHNA, CDR2 SNTAGT. CDR3 DNA sequence: TGTGCCAGCAGCCCCATCGCCGACAGGGGGGCCGGCTACACCTTC. Its translation is CASSPIADRGAGYTF.

The chain couples TRBV15 to TRBJ2-7; the D gene is possibly TRBD1 (6 bases). Looked up from germline, CDR1 is LNHNV and CDR2 is YYDKDF (reference sequence). V lost 3 bases, J lost 3 bases, and 9 bases lay in between. CDR3 length: 13 residues. The CDR3 is CATSRGTNYEQYF. CDR3 DNA: TGTGCCACCAGCAGGGGGACAAACTACGAGCAGTACTTC.

V and J are TRBV10-3 and TRBJ1-2, with D maybe TRBD1 (5 bases). From germline, CDR1 is ENHRY and CDR2 SYGVKD. V lost 0 bases to trimming and J lost 5 bases, with 25 bases between them. The CDR3 runs to 19 residues. CDR3 in DNA: TGTGCCATCAGTGAGTCGGAATCGGGGGGACTTCCTGCACGTTATGGCTACACCTTC. Its protein is CAISESESGGLPARYGYTF.

In the case of this clone: The junction departs from germline at one end; a sequencing error may be responsible. This chain uses TRBV7-7 with TRBJ1-3; D may be TRBD1 (5 bases). The CDR3 runs to 15 residues. Germline V lookup: CDR1 SSHAT, CDR2 FNYEAQ (reference sequence). The CDR3 nucleotides are TGTGCTAGCAGCGCCACAGGCGGCTCTGGAAACACCATATATTTT. Its protein product is CASSATGGSGNTIYF.

For the CDR3, the DNA is TGTGCTAGTGGTTCCCTCGCTGGGGACAGCCTCTACGAGCAGTACTTC. Translating it yields CASGSLAGDSLYEQYF. V and J are TRBV12-5 and TRBJ2-7; the match to TRBD1 covers 7 bases. The CDR3 loop spans 16 amino acids. Germline V gene data show CDR1 as LGHNT and CDR2 as FRNRAP. The junction had 12 bases not matched to a gene; V was cut back by 4 bases and J by 3 bases.

The chain couples TRBV7-6 to TRBJ2-2, with D tentatively TRBD2 (5 bases). Germline V gene sequence: CDR1 SGHVS, CDR2 FNYEAQ. Trimming stripped 0 bases from V and 4 bases from J, with 12 bases between. The CDR3 sequence is 16 residues long. CDR3 region: CASSLAVLAPTGELFF. DNA of the CDR3: TGTGCCAGCAGCTTAGCGGTGCTAGCTCCCACCGGGGAGCTGTTTTTT.

The chain employs TRBV15 and TRBJ1-1; D is perhaps TRBD1 (6 bases). V lost 5 bases and J 6 bases, leaving 13 bases between the germline ends. The CDR3 spans 13 residues. Germline CDR1 and CDR2: LNHNV and YYDKDF (reference sequence). This CDR3 reads CATSPQGPPEAFF. The CDR3 DNA reads TGTGCCACCAGCCCGCAGGGGCCACCTGAAGCTTTCTTT.

This chain connects TRBV19 to TRBJ2-3; 14 bases map to TRBD2. The CDR3 has 18 amino acids. V dropped 7 bases and J dropped 1; count of bases not matched to a gene: 10. CDR1 is LNHDA, CDR2 SQIVND, per germline (reference sequence). CDR3 region: CASTKTSGGAVGTDTQYF. CDR3 coding DNA: TGTGCCAGTACCAAGACTAGCGGGGGGGCCGTAGGCACAGATACGCAGTATTTT.

This clone has a handful of counts. This chain links TRBV18 with TRBJ1-1; a weak D match, TRBD1 (6 bases). V shed 2 bases and J shed 5 bases, with 12 bases lying between them. CDR1 is KGHSH, CDR2 LQKENI, per germline. The CDR3 contains 14 residues. The CDR3 sequence is CASSPDWGRTEAFF. The CDR3 DNA reads TGTGCCAGCTCACCAGATTGGGGGCGGACTGAAGCTTTCTTT. Variable domain in full (rest from reference TRBV18 and TRBJ1-1): NAGVMQNPRHLVRRRGQEARLRCSPMKGHSHVYWYRQLPEEGLKFMVYLQKENIIDESGMPKERFSAEFPKEGPSILRIQQVVRGDSAAYFCASSPDWGRTEAFFGQGTRLTVV.

The V call is TRBV19, the J call TRBJ1-5, with 7 positions matching TRBD1. The trim removed 5 bases at V and 0 bases at J, leaving 7 bases unmatched. Germline V gene lookup returns CDR1 LNHDA and CDR2 SQIVND (reference sequence). This CDR3 has 16 residues. The CDR3 DNA follows: TGTGCCAGTAGTTCAACAGGGGTCTTTAGCAATCAGCCCCAGCATTTT. It is translated as CASSSTGVFSNQPQHF. The full variable domain, rest sourced from reference TRBV19 and TRBJ1-5, is DGGITQSPKYLFRKEGQNVTLSCEQNLNHDAMYWYRQDPGQGLRLIYYSQIVNDFQKGDIAEGYSVSREKKESFPLTVTSAQKNPTAFYLCASSSTGVFSNQPQHFGDGTRLSIL.